Listed here is a single TCR beta chain. This PCR relied on a set of 60 Vbeta primers and 13 Jbeta primers. Some clones are missing from TCRdb's copy, which holds only in-frame ones; the method was immunoSEQ multiplex PCR. The sample has about 140,000 clones, more than 60% seen once. The sample comes from a study of cytomegalovirus exposure and HLA in healthy donors. V gave up 0 bases and J gave up 3 bases, with 13 bases separating them. CDR3 size: 16 residues. CDR1 and CDR2 (germline): LGHNA, YNFKEQ. While unrecorded immune exposures were likely, the donors were nominally healthy when sampled. J is TRBJ2-3 and V is TRBV4-2; D remains ambiguous. The TCR comes from a female donor in good health and CMV-seronegative. The sequencing input was PBMCs. The CDR3 bases are TGTGCCAGCAGCCAAGAGAAGCATGGTAAGACAGATACGCAGTATTTT. This sequence encodes CASSQEKHGKTDTQYF.